The table lists the clone carrying this TCR beta chain with a count of one. Germline V gives CDR1 MDHEN, CDR2 SYDVKM. The CDR3 runs to 12 residues. Trimming shortened V by 8 bases and J by 3 bases, and 11 bases separated the two germline ends. This entry comes from a study of blood T cell repertoires in COVID-19. The data were produced by immunoSEQ multiplex PCR, yet TCRdb's version contains in-frame clones alone and is incomplete. There are 300,000 or so clones in the sample; about 86% occur only once, and 4% to 5.5% lies in the top ten. The chain recombines TRBV28 with TRBJ2-7; D remains unclear. This clonotype originated in a woman aged 40 to 50 with acute COVID-19. The sequenced sample was PBMCs or T cells enriched from blood (not recorded which). The CDR3 sequence is CASGFWSYEQYF. CDR3 bases: TGTGCCAGCGGGTTTTGGAGCTACGAGCAGTACTTC. Based on the CDR3 plus reference TRBV28 and TRBJ2-7, the full variable domain is DVKVTQSSRYLVKRTGEKVFLECVQDMDHENMFWYRQDPGLGLRLIYFSYDVKMKEKGDIPEGYSVSREKKERFSLILESASTNQTSMYLCASGFWSYEQYFGPGTRLTVT.